The entry below gives a single T cell receptor beta chain sequence along with its context. Its antigen remains unidentified. TCRdb's table, derived via immunoSEQ multiplex PCR, lists solely in-frame clones and lacks some. The sample shows 1 million to 1.2 million clones, 60% to 85% of them seen only once. In the CD4+ fraction, cells were divided into CD45RA+ naive and CD45RA-negative memory subsets. The source of the sample is a study of shared clonotypes between healthy human individuals. Study in general: There were three CD4 naive, three CD4 memory, two CD8 naive and one CD8 memory plates per donor. Overall study results and limits: It was observed that approximately 5% of naive CD4 clonotypes were shared across several donors. Despite large depth, sorted-subset datasets appeared incompletely sequenced.

This TCR was recovered from a man in his late teens or twenties in good health. Some clones in this sample may be carry-over from other donors' samples. Sample: memory CD4+ T cells from PBMCs. Subset indicated: CD45RA-negative fraction.

The CDR3 DNA sequence: TGTGCCAGCAGCCGGAGGTTTAGGGGCTATGGCTACACCTTC. Its translation is CASSRRFRGYGYTF. This rearrangement joins TRBV6-5 to TRBJ1-2, with a weak D call TRBD1 (5 bases). The CDR3 contains 14 residues. V lost 6 bases and J lost 4, with 15 bases in between. The germline CDR1 and CDR2 sequences are MNHEY and SVGAGI.